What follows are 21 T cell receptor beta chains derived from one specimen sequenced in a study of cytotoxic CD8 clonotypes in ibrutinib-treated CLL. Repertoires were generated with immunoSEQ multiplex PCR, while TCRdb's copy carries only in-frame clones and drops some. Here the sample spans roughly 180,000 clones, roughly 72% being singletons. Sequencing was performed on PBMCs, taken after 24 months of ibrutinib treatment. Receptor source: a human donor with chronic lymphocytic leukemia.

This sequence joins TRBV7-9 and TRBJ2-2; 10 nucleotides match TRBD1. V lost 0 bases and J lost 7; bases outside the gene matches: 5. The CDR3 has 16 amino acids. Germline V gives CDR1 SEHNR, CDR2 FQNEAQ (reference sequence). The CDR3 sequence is CASSLADRGRIGELFF. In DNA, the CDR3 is TGTGCCAGCAGCTTAGCTGACAGGGGGCGCATCGGGGAGCTGTTTTTT.

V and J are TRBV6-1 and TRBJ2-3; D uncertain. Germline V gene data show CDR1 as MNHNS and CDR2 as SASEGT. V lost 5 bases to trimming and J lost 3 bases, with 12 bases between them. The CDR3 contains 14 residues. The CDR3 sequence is CASSPRFGTDTQYF. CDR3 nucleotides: TGTGCCAGCAGTCCCCGATTTGGGACAGATACGCAGTATTTT.

The CDR3 DNA reads as TGCGCCATCGATTTCTCGGACGGAGTGCATCTCAGCTCCGGCTCCTACAATGAGCAGTTCTTC. It encodes CAIDFSDGVHLSSGSYNEQFF. The chain is built from TRBV4-3 and TRBJ2-1; D not certain. The ends were cut back, 10 bases at V and 0 bases at J, with 34 bases in the middle. The CDR3 has 21 amino acids. Germline lookup yields CDR1 LGHNA and CDR2 YSLEER.

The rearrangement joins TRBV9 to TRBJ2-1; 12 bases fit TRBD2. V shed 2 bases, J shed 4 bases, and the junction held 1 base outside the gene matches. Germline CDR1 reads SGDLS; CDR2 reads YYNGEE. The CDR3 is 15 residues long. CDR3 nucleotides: TGTGCCAGCAGCGTCCTAGCGGGAGGGTACAATGAGCAGTTCTTC. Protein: CASSVLAGGYNEQFF. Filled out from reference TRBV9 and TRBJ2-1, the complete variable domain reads DSGVTQTPKHLITATGQRVTLRCSPRSGDLSVYWYQQSLDQGLQFLIQYYNGEERAKGNILERFSAQQFPDLHSELNLSSLELGDSALYFCASSVLAGGYNEQFFGPGTRLTVL.

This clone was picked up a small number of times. CDR3 in DNA: TGTGCCAGCAGTTTAGTCTCAGGGAACGTTGGTGAAGCTTTCTTT. As protein: CASSLVSGNVGEAFF. The chain combines TRBV27 with TRBJ1-1; D is perhaps TRBD1 (5 bases). V was cut by 2 bases and J by 7 bases, with 17 bases left in between. Germline values: CDR1 MNHEY, CDR2 SMNVEV (reference sequence). The CDR3 length is 15 residues.

This CDR3 reads CSGNQGSYNEQFF. DNA for the CDR3: TGCAGCGGGAACCAGGGGTCCTACAATGAGCAGTTCTTC. The chain has TRBV29-1 and TRBJ2-1, with TRBD1 as a possible D gene (6 bases). The germline V gene encodes CDR1 SQVTM and CDR2 ANQGSEA. This CDR3 is built from 13 residues. V dropped 7 bases and J dropped 1 base, with 11 bases sitting between them.

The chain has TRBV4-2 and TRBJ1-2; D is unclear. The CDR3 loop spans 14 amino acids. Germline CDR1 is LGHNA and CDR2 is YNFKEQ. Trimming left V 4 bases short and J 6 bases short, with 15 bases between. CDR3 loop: CASSLHRRLDGYTF. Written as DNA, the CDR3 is TGTGCCAGCAGCCTTCACCGTAGACTGGATGGCTACACCTTC.

The CDR3 DNA reads as TGCGCCAGCAGCACTCCTAGCGGGATTAGCACAGATACGCAGTATTTT. As protein: CASSTPSGISTDTQYF. The gene calls are TRBV5-1 and TRBJ2-3, with TRBD2 matching over 9 bases. Germline trimming cut 4 bases from V and 0 bases from J; bases unmatched to any gene: 6. The CDR3 has 16 residues. Germline CDR1 is SGHRS and CDR2 is YFSETQ.

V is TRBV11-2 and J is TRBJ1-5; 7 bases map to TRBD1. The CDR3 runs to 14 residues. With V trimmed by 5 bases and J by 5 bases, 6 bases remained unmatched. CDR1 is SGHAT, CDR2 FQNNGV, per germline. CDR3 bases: TGTGCCAGCAGCCCCAGGGGGGGCCATCAGCCCCAGCATTTT. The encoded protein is CASSPRGGHQPQHF.

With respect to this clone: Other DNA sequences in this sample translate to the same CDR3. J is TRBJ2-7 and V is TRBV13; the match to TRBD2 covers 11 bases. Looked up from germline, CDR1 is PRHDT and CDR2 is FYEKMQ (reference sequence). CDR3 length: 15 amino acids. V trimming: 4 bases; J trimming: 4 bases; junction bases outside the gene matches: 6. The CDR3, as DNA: TGTGCCAGCAGCTCCACCGGGACTAGCGGATACGAGCAGTACTTC. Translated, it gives CASSSTGTSGYEQYF. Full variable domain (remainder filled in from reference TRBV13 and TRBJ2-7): AAGVIQSPRHLIKEKRETATLKCYPIPRHDTVYWYQQGPGQDPQFLISFYEKMQSDKGSIPDRFSAQQFSDYHSELNMSSLELGDSALYFCASSSTGTSGYEQYFGPGTRLTVT.

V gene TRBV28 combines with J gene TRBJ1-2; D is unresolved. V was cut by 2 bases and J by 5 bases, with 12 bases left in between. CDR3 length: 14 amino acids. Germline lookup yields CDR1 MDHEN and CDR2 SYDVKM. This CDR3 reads CASSLIGLGYGYTF. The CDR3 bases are TGTGCCAGCAGTTTAATCGGATTAGGTTATGGCTACACCTTC.

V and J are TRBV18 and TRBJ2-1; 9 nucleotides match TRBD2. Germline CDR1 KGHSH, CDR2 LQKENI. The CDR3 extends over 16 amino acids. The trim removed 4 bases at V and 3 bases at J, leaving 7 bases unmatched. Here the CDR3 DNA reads TGTGCCAGCTCACAAGCGGGAGGAACGTACTACAATGAGCAGTTCTTC. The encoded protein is CASSQAGGTYYNEQFF.

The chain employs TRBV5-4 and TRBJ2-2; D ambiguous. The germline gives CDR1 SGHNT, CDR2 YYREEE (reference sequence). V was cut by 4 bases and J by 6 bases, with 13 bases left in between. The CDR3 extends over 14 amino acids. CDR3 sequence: CASSPGGFPGELFF. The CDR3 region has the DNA TGTGCCAGCAGCCCCGGTGGGTTCCCCGGGGAGCTGTTTTTT.

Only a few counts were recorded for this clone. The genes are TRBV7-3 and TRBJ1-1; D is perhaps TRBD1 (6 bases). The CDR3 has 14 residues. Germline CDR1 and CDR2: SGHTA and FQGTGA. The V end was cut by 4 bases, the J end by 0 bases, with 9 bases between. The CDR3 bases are TGTGCCAGCAGCTCACAGGGCCTGAACACTGAAGCTTTCTTT. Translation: CASSSQGLNTEAFF. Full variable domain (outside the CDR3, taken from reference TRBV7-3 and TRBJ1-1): GAGVSQTPSNKVTEKGKYVELRCDPISGHTALYWYRQSLGQGPEFLIYFQGTGAADDSGLPNDRFFAVRPEGSVSTLKIQRTERGDSAVYLCASSSQGLNTEAFFGQGTRLTVV.

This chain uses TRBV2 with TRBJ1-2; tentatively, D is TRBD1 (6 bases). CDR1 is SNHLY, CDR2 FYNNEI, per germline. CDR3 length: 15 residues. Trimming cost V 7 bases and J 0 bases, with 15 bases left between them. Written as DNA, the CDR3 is TGTGCCAGCAAGTCAGGGGACCAAGCTAACTATGGCTACACCTTC. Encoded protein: CASKSGDQANYGYTF.

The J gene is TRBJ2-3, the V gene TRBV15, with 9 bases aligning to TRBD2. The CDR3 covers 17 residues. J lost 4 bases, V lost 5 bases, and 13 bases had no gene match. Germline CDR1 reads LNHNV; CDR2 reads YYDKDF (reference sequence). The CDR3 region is CATSAERASGTADTQYF. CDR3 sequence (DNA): TGTGCCACCAGCGCGGAGAGGGCTAGCGGGACGGCAGATACGCAGTATTTT.

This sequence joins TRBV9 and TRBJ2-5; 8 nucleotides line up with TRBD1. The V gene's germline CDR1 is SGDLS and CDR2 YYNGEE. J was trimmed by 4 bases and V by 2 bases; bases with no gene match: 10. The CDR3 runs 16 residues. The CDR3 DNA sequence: TGTGCCAGCAGCGTGAGCTGGACAGGGTCGGGAGAGACCCAGTACTTC. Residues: CASSVSWTGSGETQYF.

CDR3 nucleotides: TGTGCCAGCAGCGTAGGGGACTACAATGAGCAGTTCTTC. Protein sequence: CASSVGDYNEQFF. The V call is TRBV9, the J call TRBJ2-1; D is ambiguous. V lost 0 bases and J 3 bases, leaving 4 bases between the germline ends. The CDR3 runs 13 residues. The V gene's germline CDR1 is SGDLS and CDR2 YYNGEE. Drawing the rest from reference TRBV9 and TRBJ2-1, the complete variable domain is DSGVTQTPKHLITATGQRVTLRCSPRSGDLSVYWYQQSLDQGLQFLIQYYNGEERAKGNILERFSAQQFPDLHSELNLSSLELGDSALYFCASSVGDYNEQFFGPGTRLTVL.

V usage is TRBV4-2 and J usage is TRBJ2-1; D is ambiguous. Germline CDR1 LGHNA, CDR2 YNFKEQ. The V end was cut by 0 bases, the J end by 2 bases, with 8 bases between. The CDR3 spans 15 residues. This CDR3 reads CASSQDLRPYNEQFF. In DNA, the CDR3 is TGTGCCAGCAGCCAAGACCTCCGACCCTACAATGAGCAGTTCTTC.

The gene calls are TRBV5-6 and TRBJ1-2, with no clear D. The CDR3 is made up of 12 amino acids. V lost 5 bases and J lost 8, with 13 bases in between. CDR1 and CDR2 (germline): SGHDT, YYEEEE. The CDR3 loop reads CASRLLGLGYTF. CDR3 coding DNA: TGTGCCAGCAGATTGCTAGGGTTGGGCTACACCTTC.

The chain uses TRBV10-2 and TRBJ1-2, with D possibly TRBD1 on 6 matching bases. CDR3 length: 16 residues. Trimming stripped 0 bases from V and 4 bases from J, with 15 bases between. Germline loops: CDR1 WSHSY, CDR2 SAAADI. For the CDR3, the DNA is TGCGCCAGCAGTGAGTCGCCGGGGGCGCTTGGCTATGGCTACACCTTC. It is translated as CASSESPGALGYGYTF.